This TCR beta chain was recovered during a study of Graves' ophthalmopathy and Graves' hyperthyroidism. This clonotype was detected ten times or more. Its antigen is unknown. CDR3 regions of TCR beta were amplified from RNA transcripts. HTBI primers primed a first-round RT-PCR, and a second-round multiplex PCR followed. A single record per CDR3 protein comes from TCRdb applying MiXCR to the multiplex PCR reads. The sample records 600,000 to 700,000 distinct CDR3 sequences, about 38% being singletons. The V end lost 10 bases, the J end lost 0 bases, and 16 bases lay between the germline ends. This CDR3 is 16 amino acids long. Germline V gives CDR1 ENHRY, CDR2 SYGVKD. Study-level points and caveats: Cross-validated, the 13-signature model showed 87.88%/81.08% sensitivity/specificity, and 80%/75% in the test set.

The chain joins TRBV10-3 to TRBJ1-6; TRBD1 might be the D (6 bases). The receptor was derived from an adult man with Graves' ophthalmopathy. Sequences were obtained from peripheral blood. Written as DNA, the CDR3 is TGTGCCAGCAGGCGACAGGCGAGCTCCTATAATTCACCCCTCCACTTT. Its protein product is CASRRQASSYNSPLHF.